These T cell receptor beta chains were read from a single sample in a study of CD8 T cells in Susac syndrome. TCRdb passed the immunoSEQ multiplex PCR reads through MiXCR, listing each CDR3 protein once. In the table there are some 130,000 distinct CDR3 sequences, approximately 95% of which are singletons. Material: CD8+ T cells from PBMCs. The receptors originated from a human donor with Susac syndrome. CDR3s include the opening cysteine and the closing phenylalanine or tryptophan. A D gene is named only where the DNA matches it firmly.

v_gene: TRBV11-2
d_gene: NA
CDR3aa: CASSPWREEEHNEQFF

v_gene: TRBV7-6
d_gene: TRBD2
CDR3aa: CASSLDPLAGGSLVSEQFF

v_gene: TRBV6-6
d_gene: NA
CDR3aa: CASSYSRIGEQFF

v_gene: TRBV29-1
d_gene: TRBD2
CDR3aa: CSVMTGGGYEQYF

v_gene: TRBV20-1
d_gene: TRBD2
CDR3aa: CSARDYAGVSDTQYF

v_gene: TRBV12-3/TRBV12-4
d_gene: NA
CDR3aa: CASSFSQSSYNEQFF

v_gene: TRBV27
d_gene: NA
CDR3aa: CASSLSIGSGETQYF

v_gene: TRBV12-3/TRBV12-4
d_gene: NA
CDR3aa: CASQGGLDGNTIYF

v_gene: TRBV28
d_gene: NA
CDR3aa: CASSSQGGTVQETQYF

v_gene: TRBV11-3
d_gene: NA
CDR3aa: CASSWALGTGELFF

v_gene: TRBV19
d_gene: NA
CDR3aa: CASSIGPGASYEQYF

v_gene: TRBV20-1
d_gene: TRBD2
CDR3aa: CSARDRGTSGSPYEQYF

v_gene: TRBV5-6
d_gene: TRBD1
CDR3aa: CASSLGGTGYQPQHF

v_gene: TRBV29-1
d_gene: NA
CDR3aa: CSALDNYEQYF

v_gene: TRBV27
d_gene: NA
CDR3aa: CASSVGASGTDTQYF

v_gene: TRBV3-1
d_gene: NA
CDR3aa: CASSQPTEGNTGELFF